This TCR beta chain was captured in a study of Ad26.COV2.S vaccination and SARS-CoV-2 variants. General study results and limits: While placebo recipients had lower spike-specific TCR breadth, vaccine recipients had more. Total T cell responses may have been underestimated by the TCR breadth and depth analyses. Participants given vaccine showed non-spike TCR breadth similar to that of placebo recipients.

For this clone: Its target is not known.

V dropped 1 base and J dropped 7; count of bases not matched to a gene: 6. There are 15 residues in the CDR3. Germline V gives CDR1 SGHRS, CDR2 YFSETQ. Treatment described: some 20 received Ad26.COV2.S at low or high dose, single or two shots; 5 received placebo; per-sample allocation not given. Vaccine and placebo recipients were sampled on day 63 after the first injection. A Boston donor was an adult aged 18-55 years. Profiled with immunoSEQ multiplex PCR; TCRdb holds only in-frame clones, not every one. The table has 350,000 to 400,000 clones, about 88% seen once; the top ten hold 3.5%. The chain couples TRBV5-1 to TRBJ2-1, with 9 positions matching TRBD1. The sample was peripheral blood, taken in a trial of Ad26.COV2.S vaccine versus placebo. The receptor was derived from a person between 18 and 65 years old who received the Ad26.COV2.S COVID-19 vaccine or a placebo. The CDR3, as DNA: TGCGCCAGCAGCTTGACCGGGACAGGGAATAATGAGCAGTTCTTC. Its translation: CASSLTGTGNNEQFF.